Described below is a single T cell receptor (beta chain) sequence and its context. Germline V gene sequence: CDR1 LGHDT, CDR2 YNNKEL (reference sequence). The CDR3 has 14 residues. The V and J ends lost 5 bases and 5 bases, in that order; junction bases with no gene match: 4. The data were obtained in a study of T-cell reconstitution after alpha-beta-depleted transplantation in children. During its preparation, the TCRbeta library received unique molecular identifiers. TCRdb re-derived calls from the PCR reads in MiXCR, one entry per CDR3 protein. Seen here are a few hundred thousand distinct CDR3 sequences, about a tenth observed once, and the top ten hold about 2.3%.

This material consisted of PBMCs from the stem cell graft donor, taken from the stem cell graft. The sequence was obtained from a human donor who donated a stem cell graft to a child with acute lymphoblastic leukemia. The chain carries TRBV3-1 and TRBJ2-1, with 9 bases fitting TRBD1. Here the CDR3 reads CASSARDRDNEQFF. The DNA for the CDR3 is TGTGCCAGCAGCGCCCGGGACAGGGACAATGAGCAGTTCTTC.